This TCR beta chain was identified in a study of blood T cell repertoires in COVID-19. Across the study: The cDNA or gDNA used as material had been derived from T cells, B-cell-depleted T cells, or PBMCs.

V was pared by 3 bases and J by 3 bases, with 6 bases of the junction left unmatched. Germline V CDR1 and CDR2: SGHTA, FQGNSA. This CDR3 spans 15 amino acids. In the original processing: Nucleated cell counts were estimated from reference gene primer amplification. Method: immunoSEQ multiplex PCR; TCRdb's copy keeps in-frame clones and lacks some. The V and J calls and the clone size are those of that table, but D and trimming were determined from the DNA. The sample records 350,000 or so clones, about 86% being singletons. Recruits, aged about 18 to 100 years, lived in 20 to 30 US areas. The receptor was isolated from a woman between 40 and 55 years old with acute COVID-19. The V and J genes are TRBV7-2 and TRBJ2-7; 9 nucleotides agree with TRBD1. The material sequenced was PBMCs or T cells enriched from blood (not recorded which). CDR3 in DNA: TGTGCCAGCAGCTTTTACCCGGGACAGGGCTACGAGCAGTACTTC. It specifies CASSFYPGQGYEQYF.